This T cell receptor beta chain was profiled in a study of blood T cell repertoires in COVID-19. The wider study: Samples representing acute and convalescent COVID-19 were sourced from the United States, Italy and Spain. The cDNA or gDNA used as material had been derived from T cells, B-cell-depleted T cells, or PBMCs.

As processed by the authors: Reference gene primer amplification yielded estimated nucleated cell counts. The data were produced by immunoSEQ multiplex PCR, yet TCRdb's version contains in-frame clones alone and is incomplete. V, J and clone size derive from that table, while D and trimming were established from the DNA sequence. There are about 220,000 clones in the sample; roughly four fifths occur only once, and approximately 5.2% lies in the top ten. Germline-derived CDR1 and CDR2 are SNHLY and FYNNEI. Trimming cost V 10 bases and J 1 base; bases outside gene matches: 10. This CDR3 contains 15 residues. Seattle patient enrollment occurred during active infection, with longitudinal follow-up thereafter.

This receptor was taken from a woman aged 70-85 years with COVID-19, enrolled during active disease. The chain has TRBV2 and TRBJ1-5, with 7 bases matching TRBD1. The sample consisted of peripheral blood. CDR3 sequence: CANVFDRESNQPQHF. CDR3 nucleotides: TGTGCCAACGTTTTCGACAGGGAGAGCAATCAGCCCCAGCATTTT.